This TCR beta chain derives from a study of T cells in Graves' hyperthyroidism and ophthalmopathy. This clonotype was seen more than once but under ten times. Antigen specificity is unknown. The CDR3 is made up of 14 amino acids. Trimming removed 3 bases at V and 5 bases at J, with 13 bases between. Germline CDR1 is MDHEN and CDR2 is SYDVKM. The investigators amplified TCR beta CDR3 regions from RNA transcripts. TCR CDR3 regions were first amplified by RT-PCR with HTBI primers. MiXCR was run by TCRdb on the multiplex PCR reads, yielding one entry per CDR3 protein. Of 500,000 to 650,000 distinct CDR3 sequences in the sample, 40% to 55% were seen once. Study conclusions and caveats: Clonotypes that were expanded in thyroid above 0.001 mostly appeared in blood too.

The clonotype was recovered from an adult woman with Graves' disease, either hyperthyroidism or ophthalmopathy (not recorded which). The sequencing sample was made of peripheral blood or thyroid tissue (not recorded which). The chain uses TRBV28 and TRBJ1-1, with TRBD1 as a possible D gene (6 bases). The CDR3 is CASSLVPGVTEAFF. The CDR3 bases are TGTGCCAGCAGTTTGGTTCCAGGGGTTACTGAAGCTTTCTTT.